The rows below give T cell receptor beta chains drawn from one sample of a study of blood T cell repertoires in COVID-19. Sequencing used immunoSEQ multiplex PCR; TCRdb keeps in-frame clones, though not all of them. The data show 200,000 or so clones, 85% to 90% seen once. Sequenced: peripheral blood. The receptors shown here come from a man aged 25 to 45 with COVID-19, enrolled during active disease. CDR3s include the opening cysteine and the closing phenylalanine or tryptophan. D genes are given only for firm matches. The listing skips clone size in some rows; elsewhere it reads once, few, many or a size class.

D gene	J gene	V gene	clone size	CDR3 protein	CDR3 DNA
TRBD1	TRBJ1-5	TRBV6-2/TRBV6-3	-	CASSGSGQGNRQPQHF	TGTGCCAGCAGTGGGAGTGGACAGGGCAACCGTCAGCCCCAGCATTTT
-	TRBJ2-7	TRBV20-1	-	CSASPSPAYEQYF	TGCAGTGCTAGTCCCTCTCCAGCCTACGAGCAGTACTTC
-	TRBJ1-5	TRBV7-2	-	CASSLAPSYSNQPQHF	TGTGCCAGCAGCTTAGCCCCCAGTTATAGCAATCAGCCCCAGCATTTT
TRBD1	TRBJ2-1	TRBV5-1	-	CASSQPQGVEQFF	TGCGCCAGCAGCCAACCTCAGGGGGTCGAGCAGTTCTTC
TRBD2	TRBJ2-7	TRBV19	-	CASSMREASYEQYF	TGTGCCAGTAGTATGCGGGAGGCGAGCTACGAGCAGTACTTC
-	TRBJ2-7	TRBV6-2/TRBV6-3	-	CASSYGNRVGEQYF	TGTGCCAGCAGTTACGGAAACAGGGTCGGAGAGCAGTACTTC
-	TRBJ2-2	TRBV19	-	CASSIARTTGRPNGELFF	TGTGCCAGTAGTATAGCACGTACAACAGGGCGTCCAAACGGGGAGCTGTTTTTT
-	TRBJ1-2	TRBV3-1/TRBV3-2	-	CASSPWQNYGYTF	TGTGCCAGCAGCCCTTGGCAGAACTATGGCTACACCTTC
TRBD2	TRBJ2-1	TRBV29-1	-	CSVPGLAVSSSYNEQFF	TGCAGCGTTCCGGGACTAGCGGTGTCGAGCTCCTACAATGAGCAGTTCTTC
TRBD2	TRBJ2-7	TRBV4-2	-	CASSQLTSGTYEQYF	TGTGCCAGCAGCCAACTCACTAGCGGGACCTACGAGCAGTACTTC
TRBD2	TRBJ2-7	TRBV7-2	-	CASSLDLSFGTRSHEQYF	TGTGCCAGCAGCTTAGATCTGAGCTTTGGGACTAGGTCCCACGAGCAGTACTTC
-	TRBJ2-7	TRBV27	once	CASSPRPPGAYTYEQYF	TGTGCCAGCAGTCCCCGGCCCCCAGGGGCCTATACTTACGAGCAGTACTTC
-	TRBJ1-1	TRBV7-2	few	CASSLVGRPMNTEAFF	TGTGCCAGCAGCTTAGTTGGGCGACCCATGAACACTGAAGCTTTCTTT
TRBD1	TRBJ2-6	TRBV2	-	CASSATGQGSGANVLTF	TGTGCCAGCAGCGCCACAGGACAGGGATCCGGGGCCAACGTCCTGACTTTC
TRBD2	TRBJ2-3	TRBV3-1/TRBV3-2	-	CASSQDGSGGVRDTQYF	TGTGCCAGCAGCCAAGATGGTAGCGGGGGGGTGAGGGATACGCAGTATTTT
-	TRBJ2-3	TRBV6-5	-	CASSHRQLHTDTQYF	TGTGCCAGCAGTCACCGACAGTTACACACAGATACGCAGTATTTT
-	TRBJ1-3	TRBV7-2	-	CASSLGASNTIYF	TGTGCCAGCAGCTTAGGGGCTTCAAACACCATATATTTT
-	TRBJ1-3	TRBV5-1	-	CASSLKTGQSGNTIYF	TGCGCCAGCAGCTTGAAAACAGGGCAATCTGGAAACACCATATATTTT
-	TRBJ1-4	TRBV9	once	CASSVATGGAGEKLFF	TGTGCCAGCAGCGTAGCTACGGGGGGCGCTGGGGAAAAACTGTTTTTT
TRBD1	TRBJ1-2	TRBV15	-	CATSRGTGGHYGYTF	TGTGCCACCAGCAGAGGCACAGGGGGACACTATGGCTACACCTTC
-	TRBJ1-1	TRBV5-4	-	CASSLVEEPEAFF	TGTGCCAGCAGCTTGGTAGAGGAACCCGAAGCTTTCTTT
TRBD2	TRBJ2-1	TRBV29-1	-	CSPRLAGVNEQFF	TGCAGCCCACGACTAGCGGGAGTCAATGAGCAGTTCTTC
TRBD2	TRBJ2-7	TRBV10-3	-	CACQAGERSYEQYF	TGTGCCTGCCAAGCGGGAGAAAGGTCCTACGAGCAGTACTTC
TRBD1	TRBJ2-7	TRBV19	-	CASSFRDRGDYEQYF	TGTGCCAGTAGTTTCCGGGACAGGGGTGACTACGAGCAGTACTTC
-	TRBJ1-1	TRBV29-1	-	CSVEARLGNTEAFF	TGCAGCGTTGAAGCCCGACTGGGGAACACTGAAGCTTTCTTT
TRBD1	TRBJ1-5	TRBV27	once	CASSKGADNQPQHF	TGTGCCAGCAGTAAGGGGGCAGACAATCAGCCCCAGCATTTT
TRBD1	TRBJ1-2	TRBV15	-	CATSRDNRDRGYGYTF	TGTGCCACCAGCAGAGACAACCGGGACAGGGGCTATGGCTACACCTTC
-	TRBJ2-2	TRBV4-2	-	CASSPKPSGVWNTGELFF	TGTGCCAGCAGCCCGAAGCCTTCAGGGGTCTGGAACACCGGGGAGCTGTTTTTT
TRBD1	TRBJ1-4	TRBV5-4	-	CASSSDRDNEKLFF	TGTGCCAGCAGCTCCGACAGGGATAATGAAAAACTGTTTTTT
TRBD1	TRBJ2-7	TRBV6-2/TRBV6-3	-	CASSYTRTGGDEQYF	TGTGCCAGCAGTTACACAAGGACAGGGGGGGACGAGCAGTACTTC
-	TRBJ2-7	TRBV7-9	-	CASSHTPAYEQYF	TGTGCCAGCAGCCATACACCCGCCTACGAGCAGTACTTC
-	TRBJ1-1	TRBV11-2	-	CASSLRGTYTMNTEAFF	TGTGCCAGCAGCTTAAGGGGGACCTACACCATGAACACTGAAGCTTTCTTT
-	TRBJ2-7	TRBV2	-	CASKVQRTYEQYF	TGTGCCAGCAAGGTCCAGCGCACCTACGAGCAGTACTTC
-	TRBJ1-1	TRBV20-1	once	CSARSDREAFF	TGCAGTGCTAGGTCCGACAGAGAAGCTTTCTTT
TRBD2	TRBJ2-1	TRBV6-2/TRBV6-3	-	CASSYPPPSGGAREQFF	TGTGCCAGCAGTTACCCCCCTCCTAGCGGGGGGGCCAGAGAGCAGTTCTTC
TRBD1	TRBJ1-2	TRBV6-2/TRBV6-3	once	CASSGQGAQDYGYTF	TGTGCCAGCAGCGGACAGGGGGCGCAGGACTATGGCTACACCTTC
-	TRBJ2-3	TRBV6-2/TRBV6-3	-	CASSYFTRDTQYF	TGTGCCAGCAGTTACTTCACTAGAGATACGCAGTATTTT
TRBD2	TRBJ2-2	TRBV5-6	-	CASRPAGGRYTGELFF	TGTGCCAGCAGACCCGCGGGAGGACGTTACACCGGGGAGCTGTTTTTT
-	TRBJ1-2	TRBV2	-	CASTAAEVTFYGYTF	TGTGCCAGCACGGCGGCCGAGGTAACATTCTATGGCTACACCTTC
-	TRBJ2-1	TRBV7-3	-	CASSLGGGPYNEQFF	TGTGCCAGCAGCTTGGGAGGGGGGCCCTACAATGAGCAGTTCTTC
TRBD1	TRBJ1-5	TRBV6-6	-	CASSPNARGDQPQHF	TGTGCCAGCAGCCCAAATGCCAGGGGGGATCAGCCCCAGCATTTT
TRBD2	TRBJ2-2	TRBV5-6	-	CASSSTGLAGGRSGELFF	TGTGCCAGCAGCTCCACGGGACTAGCGGGGGGTAGGAGCGGGGAGCTGTTTTTT
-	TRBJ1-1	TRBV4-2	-	CASSPGRERGKAFF	TGTGCCAGCAGCCCGGGCAGGGAAAGAGGAAAGGCTTTCTTT
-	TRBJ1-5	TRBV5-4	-	CASSLAGSDQPQHF	TGTGCCAGCAGCTTGGCCGGGTCTGATCAGCCCCAGCATTTT
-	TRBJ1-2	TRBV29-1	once	CSVVVGTNGYTF	TGCAGCGTTGTGGTAGGGACAAATGGCTACACCTTC
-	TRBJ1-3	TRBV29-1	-	CSVTYSTLSGNTIYF	TGCAGCGTCACCTACAGTACCCTCTCTGGAAACACCATATATTTT
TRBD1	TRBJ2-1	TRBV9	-	CASSPRDRNEQFF	TGTGCCAGCAGCCCCAGGGACAGGAATGAGCAGTTCTTC
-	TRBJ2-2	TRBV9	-	CASSEGVANTGELFF	TGTGCCAGCAGCGAGGGAGTAGCGAACACCGGGGAGCTGTTTTTT
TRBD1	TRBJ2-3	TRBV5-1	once	CASSSPDRGDTQYF	TGCGCCAGCAGCTCACCGGACAGGGGAGATACGCAGTATTTT
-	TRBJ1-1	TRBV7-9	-	CASSLVGGSAEAFF	TGTGCCAGCAGCTTAGTGGGGGGAAGCGCTGAAGCTTTCTTT
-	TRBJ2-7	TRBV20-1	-	CSARVRDEQYF	TGCAGTGCTAGAGTCCGGGACGAGCAGTACTTC
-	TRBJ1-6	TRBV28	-	CASSLYAVHSPLHF	TGTGCCAGCAGTTTATACGCGGTCCATTCACCCCTCCACTTT
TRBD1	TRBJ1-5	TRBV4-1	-	CASSPTGDEPQHF	TGCGCCAGCAGCCCGACAGGGGATGAGCCCCAGCATTTT
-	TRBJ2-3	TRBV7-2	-	CASSLGLAPDTQYF	TGTGCCAGCAGCTTAGGGCTAGCCCCCGATACGCAGTATTTT
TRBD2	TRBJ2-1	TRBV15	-	CATSPNLAASDNEQFF	TGTGCCACCAGCCCCAATCTAGCGGCCTCCGACAATGAGCAGTTCTTC